The 4 T cell receptor beta chains given below trace back to one sample, sequenced in a study of shared clonotypes between healthy human individuals. Repertoires were generated with immunoSEQ multiplex PCR, while TCRdb's copy carries only in-frame clones and drops some. The sample lists fewer than 700,000 clones, roughly four fifths seen once, with 12% in the top ten. Input material: PBMCs. Every receptor here comes from a woman aged 40-49 years in good health. Some clones in this sample may be carry-over from other donors' samples.

In regard to this clone: This likely came from a read error, as a far larger clone is one base away. The chain employs TRBV7-9 and TRBJ2-2; a possible D gene is TRBD1 (6 bases). This CDR3 contains 15 residues. CDR1 is SEHNR, CDR2 FQNEAQ, per germline (reference sequence). The V end was cut by 6 bases, the J end by 4 bases, with 15 bases between. The CDR3 protein is CASRLGAGATGELFF. The CDR3 DNA is TGTGCCAGCAGGTTGGGGGCAGGGGCCACCGGGGAGCTGTTTTTT.

In regard to this clone: This may come from a read error, since a much larger clone is one base off. V usage is TRBV28 and J usage is TRBJ1-1, with D uncertain. V lost 0 bases and J lost 5, with 10 bases in between. The CDR3 is 14 amino acids. Germline-derived CDR1 and CDR2 are MDHEN and SYDVKM. CDR3 nucleotide sequence: TGTGCCAGCAGTTTATGGGGGTCTGAGACTGAAGCTTTCTTT. It specifies CASSLWGSETEAFF.

Worth noting for this clone: Other DNA sequences in this specimen translate into the identical CDR3. The chain is built from TRBV15 and TRBJ1-5, with 7 positions matching TRBD1. In germline, CDR1 is LNHNV, CDR2 YYDKDF (reference sequence). The CDR3 extends over 14 amino acids. Losses at the gene ends were 1 base for V and 7 bases for J; bases not matched to a gene: 4. In nucleotides, the CDR3 is TGTGCCACCAGCAGAGGGACAGGTAACCAGCCCCAGCATTTT. Encoded protein: CATSRGTGNQPQHF.

This clone is a singleton in its sample. J is TRBJ2-7 and V is TRBV7-3; no firm D call. Germline-derived CDR1 and CDR2 are SGHTA and FQGTGA. The CDR3 is 15 residues long. The V and J ends lost 2 bases and 3 bases respectively, with 14 bases between them. The CDR3 DNA reads as TGTGCCAGCAGCTTACAGGCCGGACCGAGCTACGAGCAGTACTTC. Protein product: CASSLQAGPSYEQYF.